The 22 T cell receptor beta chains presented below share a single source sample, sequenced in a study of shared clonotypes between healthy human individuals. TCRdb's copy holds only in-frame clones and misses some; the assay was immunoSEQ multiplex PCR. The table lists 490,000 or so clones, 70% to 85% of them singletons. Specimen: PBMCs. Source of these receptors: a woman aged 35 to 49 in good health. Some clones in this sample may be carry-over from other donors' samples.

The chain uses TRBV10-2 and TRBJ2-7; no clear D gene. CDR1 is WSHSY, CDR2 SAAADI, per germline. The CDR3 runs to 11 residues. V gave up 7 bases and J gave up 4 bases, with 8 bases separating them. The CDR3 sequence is CASKETYEQYF. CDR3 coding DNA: TGCGCCAGCAAAGAGACATACGAGCAGTACTTC.

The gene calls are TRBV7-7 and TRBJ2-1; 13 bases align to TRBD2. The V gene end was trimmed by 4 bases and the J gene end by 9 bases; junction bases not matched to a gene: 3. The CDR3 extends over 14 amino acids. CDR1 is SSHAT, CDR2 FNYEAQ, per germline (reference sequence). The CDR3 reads CASSSGLAGVEQFF. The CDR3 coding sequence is TGTGCCAGCAGCTCCGGACTAGCGGGAGTTGAGCAGTTCTTC.

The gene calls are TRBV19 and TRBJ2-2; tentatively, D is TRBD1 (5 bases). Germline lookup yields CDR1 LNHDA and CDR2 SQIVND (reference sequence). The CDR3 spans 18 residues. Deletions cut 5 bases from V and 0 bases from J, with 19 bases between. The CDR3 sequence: CASSSRVGVYSNTGELFF. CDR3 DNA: TGTGCCAGTAGTTCCCGGGTAGGGGTTTATTCGAACACCGGGGAGCTGTTTTTT. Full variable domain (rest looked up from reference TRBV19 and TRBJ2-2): DGGITQSPKYLFRKEGQNVTLSCEQNLNHDAMYWYRQDPGQGLRLIYYSQIVNDFQKGDIAEGYSVSREKKESFPLTVTSAQKNPTAFYLCASSSRVGVYSNTGELFFGEGSRLTVL.

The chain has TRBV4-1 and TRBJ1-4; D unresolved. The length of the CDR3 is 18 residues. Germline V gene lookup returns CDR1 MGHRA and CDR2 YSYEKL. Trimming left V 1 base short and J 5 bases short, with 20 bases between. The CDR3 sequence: CASSQGLGSDIRNEKLFF. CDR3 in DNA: TGCGCCAGCAGCCAAGGGCTGGGATCCGACATCCGAAATGAAAAACTGTTTTTT.

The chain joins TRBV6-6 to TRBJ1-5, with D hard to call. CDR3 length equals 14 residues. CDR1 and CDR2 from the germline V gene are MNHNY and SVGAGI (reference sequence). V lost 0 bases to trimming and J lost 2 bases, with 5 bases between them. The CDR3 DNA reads TGTGCCAGCAGTTACTCGAGTGGCAATCAGCCCCAGCATTTT. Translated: CASSYSSGNQPQHF.

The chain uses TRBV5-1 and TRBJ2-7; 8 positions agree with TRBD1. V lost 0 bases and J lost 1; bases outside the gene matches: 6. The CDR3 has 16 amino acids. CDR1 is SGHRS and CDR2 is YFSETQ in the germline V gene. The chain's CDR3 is CASSLVTGGPSYEQYF. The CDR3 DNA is TGCGCCAGCAGCTTGGTTACAGGGGGACCGTCCTACGAGCAGTACTTC.

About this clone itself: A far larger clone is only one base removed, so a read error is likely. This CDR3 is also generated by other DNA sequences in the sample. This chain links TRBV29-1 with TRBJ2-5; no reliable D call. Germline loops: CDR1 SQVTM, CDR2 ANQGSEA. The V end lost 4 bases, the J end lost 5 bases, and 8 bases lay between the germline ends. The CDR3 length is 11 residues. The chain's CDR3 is CSVVEQETQYF. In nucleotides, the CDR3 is TGCAGCGTTGTTGAGCAGGAGACCCAGTACTTC.

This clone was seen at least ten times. CDR3 DNA sequence: TGCGCCAGCAGCTTGGGGGGACTAGCGGCCGCGGGCGAGCAGTACTTC. Translation: CASSLGGLAAAGEQYF. V gene TRBV5-1 combines with J gene TRBJ2-7; 11 positions match TRBD2. The ends lost 0 bases at V and 6 bases at J; junction bases unmatched: 8. CDR3 length equals 16 residues. Germline values: CDR1 SGHRS, CDR2 YFSETQ.

The CDR3 is CASSLATAEASTDTQYF. CDR3 DNA sequence: TGTGCCAGCAGCTTAGCAACGGCAGAAGCTAGCACAGATACGCAGTATTTT. The chain joins TRBV11-2 to TRBJ2-3, with D unresolved. V lost 1 base, J lost 0 bases, and 14 bases lay in between. The CDR3 totals 17 residues. The germline gives CDR1 SGHAT, CDR2 FQNNGV.

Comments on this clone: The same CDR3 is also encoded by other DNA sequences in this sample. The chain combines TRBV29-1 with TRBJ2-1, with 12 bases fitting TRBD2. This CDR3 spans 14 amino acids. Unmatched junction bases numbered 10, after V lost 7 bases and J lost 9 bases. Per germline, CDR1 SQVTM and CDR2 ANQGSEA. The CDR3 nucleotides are TGCAGCGCGATACTAGCGGGGGGCGGTCGTGAGCAGTTCTTC. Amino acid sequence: CSAILAGGGREQFF.

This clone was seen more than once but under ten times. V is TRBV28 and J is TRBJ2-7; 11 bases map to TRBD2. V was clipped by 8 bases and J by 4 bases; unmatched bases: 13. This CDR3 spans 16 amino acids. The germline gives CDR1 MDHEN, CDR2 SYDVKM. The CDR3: CASPPSLASGRYEQYF. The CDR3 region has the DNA TGTGCCAGCCCCCCCTCCCTGGCTAGCGGGAGGTACGAGCAGTACTTC.

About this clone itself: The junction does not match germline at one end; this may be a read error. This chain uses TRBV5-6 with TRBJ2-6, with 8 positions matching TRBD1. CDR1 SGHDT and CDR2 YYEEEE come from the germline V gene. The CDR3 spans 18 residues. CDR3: CASSFSDRVLSVANVLTF. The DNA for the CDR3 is TGTGCCAGCAGTTTCTCGGACAGGGTATTATCTGTGGCCAACGTCCTGACTTTC.

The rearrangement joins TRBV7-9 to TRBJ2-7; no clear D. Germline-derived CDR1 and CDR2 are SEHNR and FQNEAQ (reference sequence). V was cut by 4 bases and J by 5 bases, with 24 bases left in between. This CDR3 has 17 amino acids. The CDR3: CASSSLAWGKVLNEQYF. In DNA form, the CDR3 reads TGTGCCAGCAGCTCTTTAGCCTGGGGTAAGGTCCTCAACGAGCAGTACTTC.

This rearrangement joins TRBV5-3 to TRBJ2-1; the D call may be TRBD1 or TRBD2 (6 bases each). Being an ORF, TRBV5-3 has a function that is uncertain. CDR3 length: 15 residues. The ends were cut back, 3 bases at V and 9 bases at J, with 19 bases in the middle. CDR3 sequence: CARSSPRGLDGEQFF. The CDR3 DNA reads TGTGCCAGAAGCTCCCCCAGGGGACTGGACGGTGAGCAGTTCTTC.

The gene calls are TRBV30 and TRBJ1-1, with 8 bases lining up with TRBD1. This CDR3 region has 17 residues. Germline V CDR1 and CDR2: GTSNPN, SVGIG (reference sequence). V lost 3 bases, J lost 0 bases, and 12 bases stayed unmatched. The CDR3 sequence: CAWRGLATGDMNTEAFF. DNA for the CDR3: TGTGCCTGGAGGGGGCTAGCGACAGGGGATATGAACACTGAAGCTTTCTTT.

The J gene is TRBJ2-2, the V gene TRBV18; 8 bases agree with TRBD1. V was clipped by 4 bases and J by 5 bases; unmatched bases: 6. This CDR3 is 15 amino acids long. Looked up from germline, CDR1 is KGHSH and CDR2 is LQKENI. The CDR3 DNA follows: TGTGCCAGCTCACACGGACAGGGCGGAACCGGGGAGCTGTTTTTT. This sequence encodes CASSHGQGGTGELFF.

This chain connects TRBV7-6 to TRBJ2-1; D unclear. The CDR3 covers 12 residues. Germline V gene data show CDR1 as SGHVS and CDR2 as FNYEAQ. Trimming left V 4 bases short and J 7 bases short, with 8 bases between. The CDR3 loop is CASSSSRNEQFF. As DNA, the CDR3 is TGTGCCAGCAGCTCATCCCGGAATGAGCAGTTCTTC.

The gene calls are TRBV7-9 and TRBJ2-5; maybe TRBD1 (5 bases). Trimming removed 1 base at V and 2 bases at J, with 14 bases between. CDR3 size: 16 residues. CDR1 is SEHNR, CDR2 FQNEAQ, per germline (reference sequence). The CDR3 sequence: CASSLGGAGQQETQYF. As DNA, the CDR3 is TGTGCCAGCAGCTTAGGTGGGGCAGGCCAACAAGAGACCCAGTACTTC. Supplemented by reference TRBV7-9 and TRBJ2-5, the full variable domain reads DTGVSQNPRHKITKRGQNVTFRCDPISEHNRLYWYRQTLGQGPEFLTYFQNEAQLEKSRLLSDRFSAERPKGSFSTLEIQRTEQGDSAMYLCASSLGGAGQQETQYFGPGTRLLVL.

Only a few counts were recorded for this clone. The CDR3 sequence: CASHQGLFYGYTF. The CDR3 DNA reads as TGTGCCAGTCACCAGGGCCTGTTCTATGGCTACACCTTC. The V gene is TRBV28, the J gene TRBJ1-2, with a possible D match to TRBD1 (5 bases). V was pared by 9 bases and J by 4 bases, with 15 bases between. This CDR3 is 13 amino acids long. Germline CDR1 is MDHEN and CDR2 is SYDVKM.

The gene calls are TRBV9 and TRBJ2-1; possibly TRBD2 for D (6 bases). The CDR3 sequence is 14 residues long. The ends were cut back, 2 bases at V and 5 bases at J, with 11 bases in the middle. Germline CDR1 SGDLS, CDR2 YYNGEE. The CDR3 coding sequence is TGTGCCAGCAGCGTTAGCGGTCGCGACAATGAGCAGTTCTTC. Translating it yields CASSVSGRDNEQFF.

The CDR3 sequence is CASSTDRGTDTQYF. The CDR3 coding sequence is TGTGCCAGCAGTACAGACAGGGGCACAGATACGCAGTATTTT. The rearrangement joins TRBV28 to TRBJ2-3; 7 bases are shared with TRBD1. CDR1 MDHEN and CDR2 SYDVKM come from the germline V gene. The ends lost 5 bases at V and 1 base at J; junction bases unmatched: 3. The CDR3 runs to 14 residues.

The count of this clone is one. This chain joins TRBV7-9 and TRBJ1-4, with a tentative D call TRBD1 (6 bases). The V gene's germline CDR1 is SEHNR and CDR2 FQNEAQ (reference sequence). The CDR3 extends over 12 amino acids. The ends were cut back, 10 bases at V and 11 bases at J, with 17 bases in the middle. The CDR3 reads CAKDRVPFKLFF. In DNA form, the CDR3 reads TGTGCCAAGGACAGAGTCCCATTTAAACTGTTTTTT.